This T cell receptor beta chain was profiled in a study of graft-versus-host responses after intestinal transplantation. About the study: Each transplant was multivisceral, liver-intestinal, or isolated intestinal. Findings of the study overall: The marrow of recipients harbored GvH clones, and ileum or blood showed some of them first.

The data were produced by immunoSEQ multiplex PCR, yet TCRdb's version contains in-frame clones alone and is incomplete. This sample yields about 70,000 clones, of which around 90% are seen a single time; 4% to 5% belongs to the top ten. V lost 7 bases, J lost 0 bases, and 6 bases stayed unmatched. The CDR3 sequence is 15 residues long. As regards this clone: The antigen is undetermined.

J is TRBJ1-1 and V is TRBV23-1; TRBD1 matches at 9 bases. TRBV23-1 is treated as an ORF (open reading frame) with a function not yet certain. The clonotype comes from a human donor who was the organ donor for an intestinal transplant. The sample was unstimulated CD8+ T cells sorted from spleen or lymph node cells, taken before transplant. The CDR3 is CASTRTGAMNTEAFF. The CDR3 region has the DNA TGCGCCAGCACAAGGACAGGGGCGATGAACACTGAAGCTTTCTTT.